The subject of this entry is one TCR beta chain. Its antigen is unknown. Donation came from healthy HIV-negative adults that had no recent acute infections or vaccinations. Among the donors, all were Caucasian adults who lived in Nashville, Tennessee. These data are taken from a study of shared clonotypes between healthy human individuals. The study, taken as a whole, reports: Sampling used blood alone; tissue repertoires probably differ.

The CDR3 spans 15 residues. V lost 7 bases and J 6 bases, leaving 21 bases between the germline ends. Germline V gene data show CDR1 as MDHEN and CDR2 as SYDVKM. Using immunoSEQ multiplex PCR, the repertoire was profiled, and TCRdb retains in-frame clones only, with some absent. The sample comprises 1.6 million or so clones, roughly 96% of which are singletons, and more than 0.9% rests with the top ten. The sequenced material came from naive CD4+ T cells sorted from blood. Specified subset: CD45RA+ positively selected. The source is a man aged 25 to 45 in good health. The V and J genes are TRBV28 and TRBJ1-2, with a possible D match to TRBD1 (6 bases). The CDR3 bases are TGTGCCAGCACCACCGGGGGGGCGTCCTTTGATGGCTACACCTTC. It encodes CASTTGGASFDGYTF.